A selection of T cell receptor beta chains follows, all from one sample in a study of blood T cell repertoires in COVID-19. Measured with immunoSEQ multiplex PCR; TCRdb has only the in-frame clones, and not every one. The table shows 75,000 to 95,000 clones, with around 85% occurring only once. The specimen was peripheral blood. The receptors derive from a woman in her sixties or seventies with COVID-19, enrolled during active disease. Each CDR3 is given with its conserved first and last residue. D genes are given only for firm matches. Size is stated for part of the rows, as once, few or many counts, or as a class when the clone is expanded.

CDR3nt | CDR3aa | j_gene | v_gene | d_gene | abundance
TGTGCCACCACCTCGAGAAACACCGGGGAGCTGTTTTTT | CATTSRNTGELFF | TRBJ2-2 | TRBV24-1 | NA | NA
TGTGCCAGCAGCAGGGTGGCAATAGCGGGGGGGCTCGTAGATACGCAGTATTTT | CASSRVAIAGGLVDTQYF | TRBJ2-3 | TRBV7-2 | TRBD2 | NA
TGTGCCAGCAGCCACTACGAGCAGTACTTC | CASSHYEQYF | TRBJ2-7 | TRBV28 | NA | once
TGTGCCAGCAGTTACTCGATTTCGGTCAGCGCAGCTTTCTTT | CASSYSISVSAAFF | TRBJ1-1 | TRBV6-2/TRBV6-3 | NA | NA
TGTGCCAGCAGCTTAGTTGGGACACCGTATAGCAATCAGCCCCAGCATTTT | CASSLVGTPYSNQPQHF | TRBJ1-5 | TRBV7-2 | NA | NA
TGTGCCAGCTCATGGCAGGGGGGAGAGACCCAGTACTTC | CASSWQGGETQYF | TRBJ2-5 | TRBV18 | NA | NA
TGTGCCAGCTCCCAAGACAGGAACTATGGCTACACCTTC | CASSQDRNYGYTF | TRBJ1-2 | TRBV18 | NA | medium-sized
TGTGCCAGCAGTTTATCTCTCCCGGGACAGGAACCCGAGCAGTACTTC | CASSLSLPGQEPEQYF | TRBJ2-7 | TRBV28 | TRBD1 | NA
TGCGCCAGCAGCCGAGGAAGACAGCCTAATGAGCAGTTCTTC | CASSRGRQPNEQFF | TRBJ2-1 | TRBV4-3 | NA | NA
TGTGCCACCAGTGATTTTTCACTTGCAGGGGCCCAAGAGACCCAGTACTTC | CATSDFSLAGAQETQYF | TRBJ2-5 | TRBV24-1 | NA | NA
TGCGCCAGCAGCCAAGTACAGGGGACTGAAAAACTGTTTTTT | CASSQVQGTEKLFF | TRBJ1-4 | TRBV4-1 | TRBD1 | NA
TGTGCCAGCAGTGGACTAGCGGGGAACACCGGGGAGCTGTTTTTT | CASSGLAGNTGELFF | TRBJ2-2 | TRBV6-2/TRBV6-3 | TRBD2 | NA
TGTGCCAGCAGCCGGACTAGCGGGGGAACTAGCACAGATACGCAGTATTTT | CASSRTSGGTSTDTQYF | TRBJ2-3 | TRBV5-4 | TRBD2 | NA
TGTGCCAGCAGCCAAGATACGGGGGGTACGCAGTATTTT | CASSQDTGGTQYF | TRBJ2-3 | TRBV3-1/TRBV3-2 | TRBD2 | NA
TGCGCCAGCAGCTTGCCGGGCGGGGGGGCCAATGAGCAGTTCTTC | CASSLPGGGANEQFF | TRBJ2-1 | TRBV5-1 | TRBD2 | NA
TGTGCCAGCTCACAAAATACAGGGGGAAACACTGAAGCTTTCTTT | CASSQNTGGNTEAFF | TRBJ1-1 | TRBV18 | TRBD1 | NA
TGTGCCAGCAGCCAAGATCTCCAGGCGAACACTGAAGCTTTCTTT | CASSQDLQANTEAFF | TRBJ1-1 | TRBV3-1/TRBV3-2 | NA | NA
TGTGCCTGGAGTGTATCACCCCGGACAGGGGGCTTCGGGGAGCTGTTTTTT | CAWSVSPRTGGFGELFF | TRBJ2-2 | TRBV30 | TRBD1 | few
TGTGCCAGCAGCTTGTTACAGGGGGCCTCCTACGAGCAGTACTTC | CASSLLQGASYEQYF | TRBJ2-7 | TRBV11-2 | TRBD1 | NA
TGTGCCAGCAGCTTCAGCGGGACCGAAGAAGAGACCCAGTACTTC | CASSFSGTEEETQYF | TRBJ2-5 | TRBV11-3 | TRBD2 | NA
TGCGCCAGCAGCCCCTCACAGGGGAAGTCCTACGAGCAGTACTTC | CASSPSQGKSYEQYF | TRBJ2-7 | TRBV4-1 | TRBD1 | NA
TGTGCCAGCAGCCAAGTCAGGGGGTCTCAGCCCCAGCATTTT | CASSQVRGSQPQHF | TRBJ1-5 | TRBV3-1/TRBV3-2 | TRBD1 | NA
TGTGCCAGCAGCTTAGTTGGGACACAGCCCCAGCATTTT | CASSLVGTQPQHF | TRBJ1-5 | TRBV5-6 | NA | NA
TGTGCCAGCAGTGAAGCGCTTAACTATCAGCCCCAGCATTTT | CASSEALNYQPQHF | TRBJ1-5 | TRBV6-1 | NA | once
TGCGCCAGCAGCTCACAGGGAAGTGGAAACACCATATATTTT | CASSSQGSGNTIYF | TRBJ1-3 | TRBV5-1 | NA | NA
TGTGCCAGCAGCCCCCACAATTTCAATGAGCAGTTCTTC | CASSPHNFNEQFF | TRBJ2-1 | TRBV9 | NA | NA
TGCGCCAGCAGCCTAAGGACAGCGACGAGCTCCTATAATTCACCCCTCCACTTT | CASSLRTATSSYNSPLHF | TRBJ1-6 | TRBV4-3 | NA | NA
TGTGCCAGCAGCCAAGATCAAGGGGCCAATAATTCACCCCTCCACTTT | CASSQDQGANNSPLHF | TRBJ1-6 | TRBV14 | NA | NA
TGTGCCAGCAGCTTAGTAGTACAGTACGAGCAGTACTTC | CASSLVVQYEQYF | TRBJ2-7 | TRBV7-2 | NA | once
TGCGCCAGCAGCTTTTCCGGGGGAGGGGAGACCCAGTACTTC | CASSFSGGGETQYF | TRBJ2-5 | TRBV5-1 | TRBD2 | NA
TGTGCCAGCAGCCAAGAAAGTCTGGTAAGAGGATTTTCACCCCTCCACTTT | CASSQESLVRGFSPLHF | TRBJ1-6 | TRBV4-2 | NA | NA
TGTGCCAGCAGCTTAGGGACTAGCGGGGGTGAGACCCAGTACTTC | CASSLGTSGGETQYF | TRBJ2-5 | TRBV7-9 | TRBD2 | NA
TGCGCCAGCAGCCCGGACAGGGCCGCAAGCTATGGCTACACCTTC | CASSPDRAASYGYTF | TRBJ1-2 | TRBV5-1 | TRBD1 | NA
TGCAGCGTTGAAGATCGGGGCGGGGCGGAGCAGTACTTC | CSVEDRGGAEQYF | TRBJ2-7 | TRBV29-1 | NA | many
TGTGCCAGTAAGACATGGGCCATGAACACTGAAGCTTTCTTT | CASKTWAMNTEAFF | TRBJ1-1 | TRBV19 | NA | NA
TGTGCCAGCAGTCCGACCTGGTTGTCTAGCGGGACATCGGGATACGAGCAGTACTTC | CASSPTWLSSGTSGYEQYF | TRBJ2-7 | TRBV6-6 | TRBD2 | NA
TGTGCCAGCAGCGCCGGACTAGCGGGGCTCTACGAGCAGTACTTC | CASSAGLAGLYEQYF | TRBJ2-7 | TRBV9 | TRBD2 | NA
TGTGCCAGCAGTCTCGGACAGGGTCGCCAGCCCCAGCATTTT | CASSLGQGRQPQHF | TRBJ1-5 | TRBV6-2/TRBV6-3 | TRBD1 | NA
TGCGCCAGCAGTGAGGGAGGGAAGCCCGGGGAGCTGTTTTTT | CASSEGGKPGELFF | TRBJ2-2 | TRBV10-1 | NA | once
TGTGCCAGTAGTATCACGGGAGGGAGTTCACCCCTCCACTTT | CASSITGGSSPLHF | TRBJ1-6 | TRBV19 | NA | few
TGCGCCAGCAGCTCTTTAGCGGGGGGAGGCACAGATACGCAGTATTTT | CASSSLAGGGTDTQYF | TRBJ2-3 | TRBV5-1 | TRBD2 | NA
TGTGCCAGCGGACGAAGTTCGGGGGGAGGCACAGATACGCAGTATTTT | CASGRSSGGGTDTQYF | TRBJ2-3 | TRBV7-8 | TRBD2 | NA
TGTGCCAGCAGTTACTCCATTAGCGGGGGGCTGGAGACCCAGTACTTC | CASSYSISGGLETQYF | TRBJ2-5 | TRBV6-5 | TRBD2 | NA
TGTGCCAGTAGCTTGGGACAGAACTATGGCTACACCTTC | CASSLGQNYGYTF | TRBJ1-2 | TRBV19 | TRBD1 | NA
TGTGCCAGCAGAAGAGGCCGGACAGAATCCTACAATGAGCAGTTCTTC | CASRRGRTESYNEQFF | TRBJ2-1 | TRBV3-1/TRBV3-2 | NA | NA
TGTGCCAGCAGCGGCACCCAAGAGACCCAGTACTTC | CASSGTQETQYF | TRBJ2-5 | TRBV5-8 | NA | NA
TGTGCCAGCAGGCGGGGGACAGGAGATGAAAAACTGTTTTTT | CASRRGTGDEKLFF | TRBJ1-4 | TRBV6-5 | TRBD1 | NA
TGTGCCAGCAGTTTGATGGGAGCGGGGGTGTTGGAGACCCAGTACTTC | CASSLMGAGVLETQYF | TRBJ2-5 | TRBV27 | TRBD2 | once
TGTGCCAGCAGCCAGTGGCGGAACTACGAGCAGTACTTC | CASSQWRNYEQYF | TRBJ2-7 | TRBV14 | NA | NA
TGTGCCAGCAGTTACAGCCAGGGAAGCAGGGATACGCAGTATTTT | CASSYSQGSRDTQYF | TRBJ2-3 | TRBV6-5 | NA | NA
TGCGCCAGCACACTAGCGGGGGGGCTGACAGATACGCAGTATTTT | CASTLAGGLTDTQYF | TRBJ2-3 | TRBV4-1 | TRBD2 | NA
TGCGCCAGCAGCCAGATGTCATCCGGGACAGGGGTCCAAGAGACCCAGTACTTC | CASSQMSSGTGVQETQYF | TRBJ2-5 | TRBV4-3 | TRBD1 | once
TGTGCCAGTAGTATTTCGGACGAGCAGTACTTC | CASSISDEQYF | TRBJ2-7 | TRBV19 | NA | once
TGCGCCAGCAGCAGGGACGGGACTGATAGCTACACCTTC | CASSRDGTDSYTF | TRBJ1-2 | TRBV5-1 | NA | NA
TGTGCCACGTCCAGGGGGCGCGGCACTGAAGCTTTCTTT | CATSRGRGTEAFF | TRBJ1-1 | TRBV7-6 | TRBD1 | NA